The 4 T cell receptor beta chains presented below share a single source sample, sequenced in a study of control samples from healthy donors and cancer patients (TCRdb year 2020). The library was made by the immunoSEQ multiplex PCR assay. In its TCRdb copy, this immuneACCESS table keeps in-frame sequences only and misses some clones. Where compared with another copy, unresolved V genes explain less than half of these, and the others have no known cause. The sample table holds 75,000 to 95,000 clones, of which approximately 95% were seen once. The top ten constitute around 1.5% of the sample. Sample: blood. Receptors originate from a woman in her twenties or thirties in good health.

This sequence joins TRBV10-3 and TRBJ2-5, with 12 nucleotides matching TRBD1. V was pared by 6 bases and J by 4 bases, with 3 bases of the junction left unmatched. The CDR3 is 14 amino acids. Germline V lookup: CDR1 ENHRY, CDR2 SYGVKD. CDR3 nucleotide sequence: TGTGCCATCAGGGGGACAGGGGGCCTAGAGACCCAGTACTTC. Protein sequence: CAIRGTGGLETQYF.

The chain employs TRBV27 and TRBJ1-2; 10 bases map to TRBD1. The CDR3 runs to 16 residues. V lost 3 bases and J lost 4; bases outside the gene matches: 8. Germline-derived CDR1 and CDR2 are MNHEY and SMNVEV (reference sequence). CDR3 nucleotides: TGTGCCAGCAGTTTCATTGACAGGGGGCTAGGCTATGGCTACACCTTC. Translated: CASSFIDRGLGYGYTF.

This clone has just one count. The chain has TRBV20-1 and TRBJ2-7, with D unresolved. The V and J ends lost 5 bases and 3 bases respectively, with 8 bases between them. The length of the CDR3 is 11 residues. Germline CDR1 is DFQATT and CDR2 is SNEGSKA (reference sequence). CDR3 DNA: TGCAGTGCTGAACACAGCTACGAGCAGTACTTC. Encoded protein: CSAEHSYEQYF.

This chain links TRBV6-5 with TRBJ2-3; 7 bases fit TRBD2. The CDR3 loop spans 15 amino acids. Germline CDR1 and CDR2: MNHEY and SVGAGI. V lost 2 bases and J lost 1; bases outside the gene matches: 3. CDR3 in amino acids: CASSYQTSGTDTQYF. The CDR3 DNA follows: TGTGCCAGCAGTTACCAAACTAGCGGCACAGATACGCAGTATTTT.